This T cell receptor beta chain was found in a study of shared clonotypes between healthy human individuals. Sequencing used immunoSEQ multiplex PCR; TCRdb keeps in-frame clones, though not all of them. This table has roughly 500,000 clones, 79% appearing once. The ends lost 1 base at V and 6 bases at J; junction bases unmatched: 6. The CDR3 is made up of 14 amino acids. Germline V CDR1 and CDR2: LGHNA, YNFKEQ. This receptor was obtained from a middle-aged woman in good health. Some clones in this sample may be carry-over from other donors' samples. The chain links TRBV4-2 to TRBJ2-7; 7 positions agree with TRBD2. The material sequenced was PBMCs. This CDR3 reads CASSQASGELEQYF. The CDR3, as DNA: TGTGCCAGCAGCCAAGCGAGCGGGGAGCTCGAGCAGTACTTC.